The rows below give T cell receptor beta chains drawn from one sample of a study of cytomegalovirus exposure and HLA in healthy donors. Method: immunoSEQ multiplex PCR; TCRdb's copy keeps in-frame clones and lacks some. Here the sample spans over 130,000 clones, approximately 85% being singletons. Sequenced: PBMCs. The receptors stem from a man in his fifties or sixties in good health and CMV-seropositive. CDR3s include the opening cysteine and the closing phenylalanine or tryptophan. D genes are given only for firm matches.

d_gene,j_gene,v_gene,len,CDR3nt,CDR3aa
NA,TRBJ2-3,TRBV5-1,12,TGCGCCAGCAGCCCCTCCACAGATACGCAGTATTTT,CASSPSTDTQYF
NA,TRBJ1-6,TRBV5-4,13,TGTGCCAGCAGTACATATACAAATTCACCCCTCCACTTT,CASSTYTNSPLHF
NA,TRBJ1-4,TRBV28,16,TGTGCCAGCAGTTTAAATGTCATGTCAACTAATGAAAAACTGTTTTTT,CASSLNVMSTNEKLFF
TRBD2,TRBJ2-3,TRBV28,14,TGTGCCAGCACTAGCGGAAACCCTCCAGATACGCAGTATTTT,CASTSGNPPDTQYF
TRBD1,TRBJ2-4,TRBV6-5,12,TGTGCCAGCAGCTCACAGGGGGACATTCAGTACTTC,CASSSQGDIQYF
NA,TRBJ2-7,TRBV27,15,TGTGCCAGCAGTTTCGTCCGTACGGGGAAATACGAGCAGTACTTC,CASSFVRTGKYEQYF
TRBD2,TRBJ2-5,TRBV5-4,17,TGTGCCAGCAGCGAAGGGCTAGCGGGAGTTGGGGGGGAGACCCAGTACTTC,CASSEGLAGVGGETQYF
NA,TRBJ2-7,TRBV27,15,TGTGCCAGCAGTTATCTAGGGGCCAACGACTACGAGCAGTACTTC,CASSYLGANDYEQYF
NA,TRBJ2-3,TRBV7-2,14,TGTGCCAGCAGCTTACGCAGGGTTACAGATACGCAGTATTTT,CASSLRRVTDTQYF
NA,TRBJ2-3,TRBV7-9,15,TGTGCCAGCAGCTTAGGGAGGTCCAACACAGATACGCAGTATTTT,CASSLGRSNTDTQYF
TRBD2,TRBJ2-7,TRBV7-8,15,TGTGCCAGCAGGAGAACCGGGACTAGCGGGCACCAAGGCTCGTTC,CASRRTGTSGHQGSF